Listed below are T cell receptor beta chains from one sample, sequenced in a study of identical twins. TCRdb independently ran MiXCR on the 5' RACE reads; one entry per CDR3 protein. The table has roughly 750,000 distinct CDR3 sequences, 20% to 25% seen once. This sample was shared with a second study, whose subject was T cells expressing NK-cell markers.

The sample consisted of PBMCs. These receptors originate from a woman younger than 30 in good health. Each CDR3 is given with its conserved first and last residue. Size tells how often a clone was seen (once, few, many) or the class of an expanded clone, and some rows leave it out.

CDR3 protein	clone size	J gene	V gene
CSAVKTVKDQPQHF	NA	TRBJ1-5	TRBV20-1
CASSDSGEETQYF	many	TRBJ2-5	TRBV7-2
CASSLAQGPLGQYF	few	TRBJ2-7	TRBV12-3/TRBV12-4
CASSSGTGWREQYF	few	TRBJ2-7	TRBV6-5
CASSQDLAASYGYTF	few	TRBJ1-2	TRBV4-1
CASSLGARGGTGELFF	few	TRBJ2-2	TRBV5-1
CASSPRTVYTEAFF	NA	TRBJ1-1	TRBV18
CASSQMIAGDLTDTQYF	NA	TRBJ2-3	TRBV12-3/TRBV12-4
CATMVGRTTYDTGELFF	few	TRBJ2-2	TRBV15
CASSYFGGARPDTQYF	few	TRBJ2-3	TRBV6-5
CASSQVYLGYYEQYF	NA	TRBJ2-7	TRBV4-1
CSARGGLASTDTQYF	few	TRBJ2-3	TRBV20-1
CASSQGQRERSETQYF	few	TRBJ2-5	TRBV4-3
CSAKGLEANNEQFF	few	TRBJ2-1	TRBV20-1
CASSSGSIYEQYF	NA	TRBJ2-7	TRBV7-9
CASRGTGEVSSYNEQFF	NA	TRBJ2-1	TRBV12-3/TRBV12-4
CASSYRQGEGSPLHF	NA	TRBJ1-6	TRBV12-3/TRBV12-4
CASSGAYEQFF	NA	TRBJ2-1	TRBV2
CSVGERARQPQHF	few	TRBJ1-5	TRBV29-1
CSVEERWNTEAFF	many	TRBJ1-1	TRBV29-1
CASSLTAGEDTQYF	many	TRBJ2-3	TRBV7-8
CASSYSGGPRNEQFF	NA	TRBJ2-1	TRBV6-2/TRBV6-3
CASSTIGSGDEQFF	NA	TRBJ2-1	TRBV9
CASSYFGGRNYGYTF	few	TRBJ1-2	TRBV6-5
CASSPGVNEKLFF	few	TRBJ1-4	TRBV5-5
CASSSLVLSLREQYF	NA	TRBJ2-7	TRBV11-3
CATSRGTGRSNEQFF	many	TRBJ2-1	TRBV24-1
CASRADSPASTDTQYF	NA	TRBJ2-3	TRBV6-1
CASSLRQGEQYF	few	TRBJ2-7	TRBV5-6
CASSPAGTGSHEQYF	few	TRBJ2-7	TRBV9
CASSRGQPDTEAFF	NA	TRBJ1-1	TRBV5-1
CATSRDRSLSSYNEQFF	NA	TRBJ2-1	TRBV15
CASSLTGRLNSPLHF	few	TRBJ1-6	TRBV27
CASSQVRRVSRTEAFF	many	TRBJ1-1	TRBV3-1
CASSVEPGGVRRNNEQFF	NA	TRBJ2-1	TRBV9
CASNSRRVLAGYNEQFF	few	TRBJ2-1	TRBV5-1
CATLDPGGTQYF	many	TRBJ2-5	TRBV6-5
CASSSKPGSPNSPLHF	NA	TRBJ1-6	TRBV12-3/TRBV12-4
CASIADRSYNEQFF	NA	TRBJ2-1	TRBV7-2
CASSSGVPDAPFQQYF	few	TRBJ2-7	TRBV7-6
CASREQGGSDTQYF	few	TRBJ2-3	TRBV7-6
CASVGTGIGWTEAFF	NA	TRBJ1-1	TRBV12-3/TRBV12-4
CASSLSGLNTEAFF	many	TRBJ1-1	TRBV27
CASSLGQRREAFF	few	TRBJ1-1	TRBV12-3/TRBV12-4
CASSLNQPFLEQFF	once	TRBJ2-1	TRBV11-2
CASSQGQGRTGELFF	NA	TRBJ2-2	TRBV12-3/TRBV12-4
CASSPISGVAYEQYF	few	TRBJ2-7	TRBV12-3/TRBV12-4
CASSLNLGTEAFF	many	TRBJ1-1	TRBV12-3/TRBV12-4
CASSAEVGGEAFF	few	TRBJ1-1	TRBV5-6
CASSFKAETQYF	NA	TRBJ2-5	TRBV7-9
CASSVSGSGNNEQFF	NA	TRBJ2-1	TRBV9